This TCR beta chain was sequenced for a study of spatial heterogeneity in lung cancer. On the study more broadly: Averaged across combinations, each unique TCR and UMI pairing appeared more than ten times in raw reads, which were uncorrected.

TCRdb reprocessed the 5' RACE reads via MiXCR and lists one record per CDR3 protein. The table has roughly 34,000 distinct CDR3 sequences, roughly 7.8% seen once. The time point denotes: blood at routine non-recurrence follow-up after resection. Germline assignment: CDR1 LNHDA and CDR2 SQIVND (reference sequence). Trimming left V 3 bases short and J 5 bases short, with 22 bases between. This CDR3 comprises 17 residues. The chain carries TRBV19 and TRBJ2-5, with a possible D match to TRBD1 (8 bases). The sequences come from PBMCs, collected at follow-up. This sequence originates from a male donor with early-stage non-small cell lung cancer. CDR3 sequence (DNA): TGTGCCAGTAGTATCGGGGGGAGCCCGACAGGGGCCGAGACCCAGTACTTC. The encoded protein is CASSIGGSPTGAETQYF.